The clone carrying this TCR beta chain was detected many times. This CDR3 region has 14 residues. J was trimmed by 5 bases and V by 4 bases; bases with no gene match: 6. In germline, CDR1 is SGHVS, CDR2 FQNEAQ. This sample was taken from a study of T cells in Graves' hyperthyroidism and ophthalmopathy. Amplified TCR beta CDR3 regions came from RNA transcripts. The HTBI primer set drove a first-round RT-PCR of the TCR CDR3. TCRdb used MiXCR to reprocess the multiplex PCR reads, holding one entry per CDR3 protein. Of about 620,000 distinct CDR3 sequences in the sample, around 15% were seen once. The sequence came from a woman aged 25 to 39 with Graves' hyperthyroidism. This sequence joins TRBV7-8 and TRBJ2-5; 8 nucleotides line up with TRBD1. Sequenced input: blood. CDR3 DNA: TGTGCCAGCAGCTCACAGACAGGGGACGAGACCCAGTACTTC. Residues: CASSSQTGDETQYF.